Listed here are 12 T cell receptor beta chains from one sample, sequenced in a study of cytomegalovirus exposure and HLA in healthy donors. Primers for the PCR totalled 60 Vbeta and 13 Jbeta. TCRdb's table, derived via immunoSEQ multiplex PCR, lists solely in-frame clones and lacks some. The sample has about 110,000 clones; about two thirds are singletons. What was sequenced was PBMCs. These receptors came from a man aged 30-40 years in good health and CMV-seropositive.

This clone was found a few times. The J gene is TRBJ1-1, the V gene TRBV11-2, with D tentatively TRBD1 (6 bases). This CDR3 is 15 amino acids long. The V and J ends lost 2 bases and 2 bases respectively, with 12 bases between them. From germline, CDR1 is SGHAT and CDR2 FQNNGV. The CDR3 coding sequence is TGTGCCAGCAGCTTATGGGGGCTCCCAAACACTGAAGCTTTCTTT. Translated, it gives CASSLWGLPNTEAFF.

The chain couples TRBV21-1 to TRBJ2-7; TRBD2, the D gene given by the table, was not confirmed from the DNA. TRBV21-1 is flagged as a pseudogene. The CDR3 runs 12 residues. Here the CDR3 DNA reads TGTGCCAGAAACACAGCGGACTACGAGCAGTACGTC. It is translated as CARNTADYEQYV.

This chain links TRBV28 with TRBJ1-2; TRBD1 might be the D (6 bases). Between the trimmed V and J ends, which lost 7 bases and 4 bases, there was a span of 19 bases. The CDR3 contains 15 residues. CDR1 is MDHEN and CDR2 is SYDVKM in the germline V gene. CDR3 loop: CASTAGVRGGYGYTF. The CDR3 DNA sequence: TGTGCCAGCACCGCCGGGGTCAGGGGTGGCTATGGCTACACCTTC.

The sample holds a few counts of this clone. The rearrangement links TRBV30 to TRBJ1-6, with 8 bases that match TRBD1. The CDR3 sequence is 14 residues long. Trimming took 5 bases from V and 9 from J; bases not matched to a gene: 9. Germline lookup yields CDR1 GTSNPN and CDR2 SVGIG (reference sequence). This CDR3 reads CAWVRTGSSSPLHF. The DNA of the CDR3 is TGTGCCTGGGTCCGGACAGGGTCGAGTTCACCCCTCCACTTT.

This sequence joins TRBV4-1 and TRBJ1-5; TRBD1 agrees at 7 bases. V gave up 0 bases and J gave up 2 bases; unmatched junction bases: 10. This CDR3 is 18 amino acids long. Germline CDR1 is MGHRA and CDR2 is YSYEKL. This CDR3 reads CASSQDSKGQERNQPQHF. CDR3 DNA sequence: TGCGCCAGCAGCCAAGATTCCAAAGGACAGGAACGCAATCAGCCCCAGCATTTT.

The CDR3 nucleotides read TGTGCCAGCACCCGCCAGGGCGGTATGAACACTGAAGCTTTCTTT. Residues: CASTRQGGMNTEAFF. The rearrangement links TRBV5-8 to TRBJ1-1, with D possibly matching TRBD1 (5 bases). The CDR3 has 15 residues. Trimming left V 6 bases short and J 0 bases short, with 15 bases between. Germline-derived CDR1 and CDR2 are SGHTS and YDEGEE.

The V call is TRBV19, the J call TRBJ1-4; 9 bases agree with TRBD1. Germline assignment: CDR1 LNHDA and CDR2 SQIVND (reference sequence). This CDR3 comprises 15 residues. V lost 2 bases and J lost 6; bases outside the gene matches: 4. The CDR3 coding sequence is TGTGCCAGTAGTATAAACAGGGGGCAGGATGAAAAACTGTTTTTT. It yields the protein CASSINRGQDEKLFF.

The chain joins TRBV2 to TRBJ2-7; D uncertain. The CDR3 is made up of 14 amino acids. V was cut by 0 bases and J by 0 bases, with 6 bases left in between. Looked up from germline, CDR1 is SNHLY and CDR2 is FYNNEI. Written as DNA, the CDR3 is TGTGCCAGCAGTGAAGCGCTAAGCTCCTACGAGCAGTACTTC. It specifies CASSEALSSYEQYF.

This clone was seen once. The chain carries TRBV5-1 and TRBJ2-5, with D tentatively TRBD1 (5 bases). CDR1 is SGHRS, CDR2 YFSETQ, per germline. The V and J ends lost 3 bases and 2 bases respectively, with 14 bases between them. The CDR3 has 15 amino acids. The CDR3 DNA reads TGCGCCAGCAGCTACTCATCAGGGCTGCAAGAGACCCAGTACTTC. Amino acid sequence: CASSYSSGLQETQYF.

CDR3 DNA: TGTGCCAGTCGAGGGAGAAGCGGGGATTCCTACAATGAGCAGTTCTTC. Translation gives CASRGRSGDSYNEQFF. The chain joins TRBV19 to TRBJ2-1; 7 positions agree with TRBD2. V trimming: 8 bases; J trimming: 1 base; junction bases outside the gene matches: 11. Germline V lookup: CDR1 LNHDA, CDR2 SQIVND (reference sequence). This CDR3 has 16 amino acids.

V usage is TRBV11-3 and J usage is TRBJ1-6; the D is unclear. The CDR3 contains 13 residues. The germline V gene encodes CDR1 SGHNT and CDR2 YENEEA. Trimming removed 0 bases from V and 10 bases from J, with 7 bases in between. Written as DNA, the CDR3 is TGTGCCAGCAGCTTAGATCGGGTATCACCCCTCCACTTT. It is translated as CASSLDRVSPLHF.

The V gene is TRBV4-1, the J gene TRBJ2-1; 10 nucleotides align to TRBD2. The CDR3 contains 16 residues. CDR1 MGHRA and CDR2 YSYEKL come from the germline V gene. V trimming: 1 base; J trimming: 1 base; junction bases outside the gene matches: 1. The CDR3 region is CASSQVSGRSYNEQFF. As DNA, the CDR3 is TGCGCCAGCAGCCAAGTTAGCGGGAGGTCCTACAATGAGCAGTTCTTC.